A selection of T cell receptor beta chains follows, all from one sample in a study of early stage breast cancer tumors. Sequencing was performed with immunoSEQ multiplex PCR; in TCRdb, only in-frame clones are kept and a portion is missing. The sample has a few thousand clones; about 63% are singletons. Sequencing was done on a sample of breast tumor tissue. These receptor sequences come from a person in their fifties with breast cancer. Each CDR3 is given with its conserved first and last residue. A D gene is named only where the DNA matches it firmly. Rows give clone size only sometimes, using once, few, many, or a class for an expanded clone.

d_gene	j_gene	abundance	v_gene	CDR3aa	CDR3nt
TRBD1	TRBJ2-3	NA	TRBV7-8	CASSYDRGRTDTQYF	TGTGCCAGCAGCTATGACAGGGGGCGGACAGATACGCAGTATTTT
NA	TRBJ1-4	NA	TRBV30	CAWEINEKLFF	TGTGCCTGGGAGATTAATGAAAAACTGTTTTTT
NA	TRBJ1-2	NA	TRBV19	CASSRGQLSGYTF	TGTGCCAGTAGTAGGGGACAATTGAGCGGCTACACCTTC
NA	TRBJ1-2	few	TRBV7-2	CASSLGFLCNNGYTF	TGTGCCAGCAGCTTAGGATTCCTTTGCAATAATGGCTACACCTTC
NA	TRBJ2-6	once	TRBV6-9	CASSAQLPYAKSGQRPDF	TGTGCCAGCAGTGCTCAGTTGCCTTACGCAAAGTCGGGCCAACGTCCTGACTTC
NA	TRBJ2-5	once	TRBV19	CASSGGSTQYF	TGTGCCAGTTCCGGGGGATCGACCCAGTACTTC
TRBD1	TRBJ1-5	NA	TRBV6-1	CASNPQGVGYQPQHF	TGTGCCAGCAATCCCCAGGGGGTCGGGTATCAGCCCCAGCATTTT
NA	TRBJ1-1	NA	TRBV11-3	CASSLTDGTEAFF	TGTGCCAGCAGCTTAACGGACGGCACTGAAGCTTTCTTT
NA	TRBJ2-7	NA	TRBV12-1	CASSRLEAGYEQYF	TGTGCCAGCAGTCGCCTGGAGGCTGGATACGAGCAGTACTTC
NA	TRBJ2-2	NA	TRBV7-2	CASSLGGGLGRAPGELFF	TGTGCCAGCAGCTTAGGTGGTGGGTTGGGAAGGGCCCCCGGGGAGCTGTTTTTT
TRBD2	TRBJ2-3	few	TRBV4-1	CASSQRVSRPGGPTDTQYF	TGCGCCAGCAGCCAAAGAGTCTCTCGTCCGGGAGGGCCCACAGATACGCAGTATTTT
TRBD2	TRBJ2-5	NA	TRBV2	CASSEGGRETQYF	TGTGCCAGCAGTGAGGGGGGGAGAGAGACCCAGTACTTC
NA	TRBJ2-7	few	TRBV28	CASSLGARVPPEQYF	TGTGCCAGCAGTTTGGGGGCGCGGGTACCTCCTGAGCAGTACTTC
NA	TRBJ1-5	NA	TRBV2	CASTEWGMTGLGNQPQHF	TGTGCCAGCACCGAATGGGGTATGACAGGCCTGGGCAATCAGCCCCAGCATTTT
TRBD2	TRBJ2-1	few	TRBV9	CASSVLSGRALNVQFF	TGTGCCAGCAGCGTTCTAAGCGGGAGGGCCTTAAATGTGCAGTTCTTC
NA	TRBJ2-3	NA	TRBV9	CASSVAEGSSTDTQYF	TGTGCCAGCAGCGTAGCCGAGGGGTCTAGCACAGATACGCAGTATTTT
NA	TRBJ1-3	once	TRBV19	CASSLGPADLYF	TGTGCCAGTAGCCTCGGGCCCGCGGACTTATATTTT
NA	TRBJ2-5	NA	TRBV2	CASSEGVGPQETQYF	TGTGCCAGCAGTGAAGGGGTGGGGCCGCAAGAGACCCAGTACTTC
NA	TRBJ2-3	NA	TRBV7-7	CASSSTGAYTDTQYF	TGTGCTAGCAGCTCCACTGGGGCCTACACAGATACGCAGTATTTT
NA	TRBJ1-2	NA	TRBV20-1	CSASDLGGYTF	TGCAGTGCTAGCGACTTGGGTGGCTACACCTTC
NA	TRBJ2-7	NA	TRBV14	CASSHPGREQYF	TGTGCCAGCAGCCACCCCGGGCGGGAGCAGTACTTC
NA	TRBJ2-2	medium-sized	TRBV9	CASSVQTRLNTGELFF	TGTGCCAGCAGCGTCCAGACAAGATTGAACACCGGGGAGCTGTTTTTT
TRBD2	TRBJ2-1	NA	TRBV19	CASRELAGVSNEQFF	TGTGCCAGTAGGGAACTAGCGGGAGTATCAAATGAGCAGTTCTTC
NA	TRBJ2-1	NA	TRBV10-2	CASSRKDYNEQFF	TGCGCCAGCAGTCGAAAGGATTACAATGAGCAGTTCTTC
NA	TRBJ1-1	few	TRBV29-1	CSVEEWGGNTEAFF	TGCAGCGTTGAAGAGTGGGGGGGGAACACTGAAGCTTTCTTT
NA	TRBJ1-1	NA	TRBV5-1	CASSLEVGGVTEAFF	TGCGCCAGCAGCTTGGAGGTTGGAGGGGTCACTGAAGCTTTCTTT